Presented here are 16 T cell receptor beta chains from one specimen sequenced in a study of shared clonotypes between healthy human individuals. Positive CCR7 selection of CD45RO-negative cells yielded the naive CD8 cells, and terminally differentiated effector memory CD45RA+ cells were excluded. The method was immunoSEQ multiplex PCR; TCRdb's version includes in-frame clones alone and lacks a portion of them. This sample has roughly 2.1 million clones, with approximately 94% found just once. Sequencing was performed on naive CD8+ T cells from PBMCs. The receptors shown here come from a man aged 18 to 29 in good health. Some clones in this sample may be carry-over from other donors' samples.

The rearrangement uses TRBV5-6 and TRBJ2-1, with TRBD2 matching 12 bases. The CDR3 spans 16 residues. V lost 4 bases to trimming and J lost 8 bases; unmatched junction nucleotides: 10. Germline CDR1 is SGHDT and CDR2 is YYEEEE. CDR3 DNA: TGTGCCAGCAGCCTTGGACTAGCGGGAAAACGAGATGAGCAGTTCTTC. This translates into CASSLGLAGKRDEQFF.

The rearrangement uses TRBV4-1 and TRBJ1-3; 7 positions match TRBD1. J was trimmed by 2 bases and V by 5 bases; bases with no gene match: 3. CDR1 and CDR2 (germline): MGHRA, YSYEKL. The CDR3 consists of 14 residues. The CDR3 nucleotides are TGCGCCAGCAGCTTGACAGGGCCTGGAAACACCATATATTTT. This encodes CASSLTGPGNTIYF.

The CDR3 coding sequence is TGCGCCAGCACTTATGGGACAGGGAGCACTGAAGCTTTCTTT. Translated, it gives CASTYGTGSTEAFF. This chain connects TRBV5-1 to TRBJ1-1, with 9 bases that match TRBD1. Germline V gene data show CDR1 as SGHRS and CDR2 as YFSETQ. This CDR3 contains 14 residues. V was clipped by 6 bases and J by 4 bases; unmatched bases: 7.

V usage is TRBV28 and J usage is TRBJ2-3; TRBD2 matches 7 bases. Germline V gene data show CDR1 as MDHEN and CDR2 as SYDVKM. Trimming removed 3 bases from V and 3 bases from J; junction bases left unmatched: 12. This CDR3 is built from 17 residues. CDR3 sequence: CASSFITGEGPTDTQYF. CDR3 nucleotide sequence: TGTGCCAGCAGTTTCATCACGGGGGAGGGCCCAACAGATACGCAGTATTTT.

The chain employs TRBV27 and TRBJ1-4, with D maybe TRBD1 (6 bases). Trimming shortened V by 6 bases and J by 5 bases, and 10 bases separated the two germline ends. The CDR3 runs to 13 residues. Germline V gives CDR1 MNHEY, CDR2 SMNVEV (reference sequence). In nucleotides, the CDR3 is TGTGCCAGCAGCGGGGGCGGGAATGAAAAACTGTTTTTT. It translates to CASSGGGNEKLFF.

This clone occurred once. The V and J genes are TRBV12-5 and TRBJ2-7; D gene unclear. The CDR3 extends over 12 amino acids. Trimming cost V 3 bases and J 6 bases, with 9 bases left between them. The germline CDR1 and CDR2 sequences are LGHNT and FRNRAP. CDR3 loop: CASGFSRREQYF. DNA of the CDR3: TGTGCTAGTGGTTTTAGTAGGCGCGAGCAGTACTTC.

The CDR3 sequence is CASSDRGWGTEAFF. DNA for the CDR3: TGTGCCAGCAGTGACAGGGGCTGGGGCACTGAAGCTTTCTTT. This sequence joins TRBV28 and TRBJ1-1; TRBD1 matches at 8 bases. V shed 5 bases and J 4 bases; nucleotides not matched to a gene: 6. The CDR3 loop spans 14 amino acids. The germline gives CDR1 MDHEN, CDR2 SYDVKM.

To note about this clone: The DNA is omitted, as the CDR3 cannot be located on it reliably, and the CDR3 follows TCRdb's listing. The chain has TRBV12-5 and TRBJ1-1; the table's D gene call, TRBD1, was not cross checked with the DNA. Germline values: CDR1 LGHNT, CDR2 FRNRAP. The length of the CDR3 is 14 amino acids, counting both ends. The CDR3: CASGFGPGPTEAFF.

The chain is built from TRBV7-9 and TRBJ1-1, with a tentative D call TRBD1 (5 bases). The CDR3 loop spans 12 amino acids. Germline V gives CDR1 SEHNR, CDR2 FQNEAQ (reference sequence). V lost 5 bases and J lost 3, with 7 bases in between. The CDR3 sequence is CASSRRDTEAFF. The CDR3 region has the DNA TGTGCCAGCAGCCGCAGGGACACTGAAGCTTTCTTT.

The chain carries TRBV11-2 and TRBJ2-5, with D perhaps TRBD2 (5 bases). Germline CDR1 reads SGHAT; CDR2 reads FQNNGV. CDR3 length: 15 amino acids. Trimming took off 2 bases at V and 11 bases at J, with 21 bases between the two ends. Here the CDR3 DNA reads TGTGCCAGCAGCTTAAAAGCGGTCAGCGACGGTGAGCAGTACTTC. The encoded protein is CASSLKAVSDGEQYF.

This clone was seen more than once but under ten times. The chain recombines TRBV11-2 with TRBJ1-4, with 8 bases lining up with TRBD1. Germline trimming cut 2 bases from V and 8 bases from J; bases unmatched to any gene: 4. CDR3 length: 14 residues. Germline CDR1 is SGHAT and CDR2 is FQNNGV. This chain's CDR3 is CASSLQGAREKLFF. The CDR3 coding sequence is TGTGCCAGCAGCTTACAGGGGGCTCGAGAAAAACTGTTTTTT.

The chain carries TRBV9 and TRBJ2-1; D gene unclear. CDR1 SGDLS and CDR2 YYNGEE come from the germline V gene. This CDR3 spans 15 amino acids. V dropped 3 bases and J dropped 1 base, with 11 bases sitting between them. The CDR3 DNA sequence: TGTGCCAGCAGCGCCCCCGGCGCGTCCTACAATGAGCAGTTCTTC. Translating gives CASSAPGASYNEQFF.

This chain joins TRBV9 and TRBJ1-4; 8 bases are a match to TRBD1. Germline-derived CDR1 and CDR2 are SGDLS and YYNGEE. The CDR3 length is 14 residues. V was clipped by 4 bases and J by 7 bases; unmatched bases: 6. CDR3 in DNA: TGTGCCAGCAGCTCCGACAGGGGCGGTGAAAAACTGTTTTTT. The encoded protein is CASSSDRGGEKLFF.

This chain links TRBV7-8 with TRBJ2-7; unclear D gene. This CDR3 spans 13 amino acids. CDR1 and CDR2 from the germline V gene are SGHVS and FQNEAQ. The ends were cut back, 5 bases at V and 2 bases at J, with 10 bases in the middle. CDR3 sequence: CASSLGITYEQYF. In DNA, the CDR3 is TGTGCCAGCAGCCTAGGGATAACCTACGAGCAGTACTTC.

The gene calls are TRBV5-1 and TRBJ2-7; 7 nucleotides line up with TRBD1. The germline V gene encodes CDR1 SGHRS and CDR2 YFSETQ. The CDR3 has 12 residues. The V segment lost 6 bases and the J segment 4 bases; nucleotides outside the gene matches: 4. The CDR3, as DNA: TGCGCCAGCACCTCGACAGGGTACGAGCAGTACTTC. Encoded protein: CASTSTGYEQYF.

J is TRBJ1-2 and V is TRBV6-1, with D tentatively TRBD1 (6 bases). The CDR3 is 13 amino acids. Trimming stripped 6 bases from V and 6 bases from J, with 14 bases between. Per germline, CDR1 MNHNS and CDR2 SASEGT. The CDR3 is CASSKRQADGYTF. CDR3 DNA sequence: TGTGCCAGCAGCAAGAGACAGGCGGATGGCTACACCTTC.